This is a list of T cell receptor beta chains from one sample in a study of blood T cell repertoires in COVID-19. Here immunoSEQ multiplex PCR was the method, and the copy in TCRdb shows in-frame clones only, minus some. The repertoire holds roughly 280,000 clones, with about 88% as singletons. The sequenced sample consisted of peripheral blood. The origin of the receptors is a woman between 25 and 40 years old with COVID-19, enrolled during active disease. The CDR3 runs from the conserved cysteine through the conserved F or W. Fields, in order: J gene, clone size, D gene, V gene, CDR3 DNA, CDR3 protein. D genes are given only for firm matches. Size tells how often a clone was seen (once, few, many) or the class of an expanded clone, and some rows leave it out.

J gene: TRBJ2-7
clone size: NA
D gene: NA
V gene: TRBV5-5
CDR3 DNA: TGTGCCAGCAGCTTGAACCCCGGGGGGCAGTACTTC
CDR3 protein: CASSLNPGGQYF

J gene: TRBJ1-2
clone size: NA
D gene: NA
V gene: TRBV3-1/TRBV3-2
CDR3 DNA: TGTGCCAGCAGCCAAAGGAGATCAGCTAACTATGGCTACACCTTC
CDR3 protein: CASSQRRSANYGYTF

J gene: TRBJ2-1
clone size: NA
D gene: NA
V gene: TRBV12-5
CDR3 DNA: TGTGCTAGTGGTTTGGTACAAGGCGGGATGGAAGGCAATGAGCAGTTCTTC
CDR3 protein: CASGLVQGGMEGNEQFF

J gene: TRBJ2-1
clone size: NA
D gene: NA
V gene: TRBV27
CDR3 DNA: TGTGCCAGCAGAGGGACAAGACCCAGCCGTTTGGCGAATGAGCAGTTCTTC
CDR3 protein: CASRGTRPSRLANEQFF

J gene: TRBJ1-5
clone size: once
D gene: TRBD1
V gene: TRBV5-6
CDR3 DNA: TGTGCCAGCAGCCCCGGGACAGGGTACGATCAGCCCCAGCATTTT
CDR3 protein: CASSPGTGYDQPQHF

J gene: TRBJ2-1
clone size: NA
D gene: TRBD2
V gene: TRBV6-1
CDR3 DNA: TGTGCCAGCAGTGGAGTATTAGCGGGAACCTACTACAATGAGCAGTTCTTC
CDR3 protein: CASSGVLAGTYYNEQFF

J gene: TRBJ2-7
clone size: NA
D gene: NA
V gene: TRBV6-5
CDR3 DNA: TGTGCCAGCAGTTACCAGCCGGAGACAGTCTACGAGCAGTACTTC
CDR3 protein: CASSYQPETVYEQYF

J gene: TRBJ2-5
clone size: NA
D gene: TRBD2
V gene: TRBV28
CDR3 DNA: TGTGCCAGCAACAGCGGGACGACCCAGTACTTC
CDR3 protein: CASNSGTTQYF

J gene: TRBJ2-1
clone size: NA
D gene: TRBD2
V gene: TRBV7-9
CDR3 DNA: TGTGCCAGCAGCCCGAACCCCGGGACTAGCGGGAGGGGGAGTGAGCAGTTCTTC
CDR3 protein: CASSPNPGTSGRGSEQFF

J gene: TRBJ2-3
clone size: NA
D gene: NA
V gene: TRBV28
CDR3 DNA: TGTGCCAGCAGTTTAGGGGGGTCCGCAGATACGCAGTATTTT
CDR3 protein: CASSLGGSADTQYF

J gene: TRBJ2-1
clone size: few
D gene: NA
V gene: TRBV11-2
CDR3 DNA: TGTGCCAGCAGCAAAAGAGCCGACAGTTCCTACAATGAGCAGTTCTTC
CDR3 protein: CASSKRADSSYNEQFF

J gene: TRBJ1-6
clone size: once
D gene: NA
V gene: TRBV19
CDR3 DNA: TGTGCCAGTAGACAACAGAGCTCCTATAATTCACCCCTCCACTTT
CDR3 protein: CASRQQSSYNSPLHF

J gene: TRBJ2-2
clone size: NA
D gene: NA
V gene: TRBV29-1
CDR3 DNA: TGCAGCGCCCCCGGACAGTTCACCGGGGAGCTGTTTTTT
CDR3 protein: CSAPGQFTGELFF